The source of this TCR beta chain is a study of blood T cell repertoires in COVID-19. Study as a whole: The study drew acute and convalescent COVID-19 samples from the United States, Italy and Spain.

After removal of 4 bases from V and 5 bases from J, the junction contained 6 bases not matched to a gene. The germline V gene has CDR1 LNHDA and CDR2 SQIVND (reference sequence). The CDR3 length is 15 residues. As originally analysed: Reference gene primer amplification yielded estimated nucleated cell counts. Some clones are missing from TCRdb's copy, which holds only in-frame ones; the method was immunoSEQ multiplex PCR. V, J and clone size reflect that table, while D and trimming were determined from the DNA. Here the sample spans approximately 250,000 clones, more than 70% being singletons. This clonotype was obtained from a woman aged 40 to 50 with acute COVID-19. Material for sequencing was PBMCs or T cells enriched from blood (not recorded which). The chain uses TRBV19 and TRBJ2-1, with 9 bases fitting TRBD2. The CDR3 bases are TGTGCCAGTAGTACGTTCCAGCGGGAGGACAATGAGCAGTTCTTC. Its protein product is CASSTFQREDNEQFF.